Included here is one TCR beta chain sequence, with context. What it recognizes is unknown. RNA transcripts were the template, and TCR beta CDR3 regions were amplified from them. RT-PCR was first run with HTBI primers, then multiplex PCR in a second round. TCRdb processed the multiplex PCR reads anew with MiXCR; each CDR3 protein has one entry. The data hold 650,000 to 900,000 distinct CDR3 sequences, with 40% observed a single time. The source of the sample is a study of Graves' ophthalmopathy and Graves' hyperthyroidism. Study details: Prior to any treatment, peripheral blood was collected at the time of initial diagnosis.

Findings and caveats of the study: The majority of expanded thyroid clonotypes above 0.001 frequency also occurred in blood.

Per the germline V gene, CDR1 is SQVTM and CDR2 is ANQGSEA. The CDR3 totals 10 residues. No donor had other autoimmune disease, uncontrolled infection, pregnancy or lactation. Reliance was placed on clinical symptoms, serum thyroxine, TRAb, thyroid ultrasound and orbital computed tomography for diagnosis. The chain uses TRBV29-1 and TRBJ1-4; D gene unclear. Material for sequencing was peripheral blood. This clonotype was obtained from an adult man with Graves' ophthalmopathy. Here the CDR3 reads CSLGKEKLFF. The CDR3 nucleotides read TGCAGTTTAGGGAAGGAAAAACTGTTTTTT.